This TCR beta chain was profiled in a study of monozygotic twins with cystic fibrosis. The CDR3 has 16 residues. Germline CDR1 reads SGHNT; CDR2 reads YYREEE (reference sequence). V lost 4 bases to trimming and J lost 7 bases; unmatched junction nucleotides: 12. Sequencing used immunoSEQ multiplex PCR; TCRdb keeps in-frame clones, though not all of them. The table shows 25,000 to 40,000 clones, with around 96% occurring only once. Study results and limitations: Monozygotic CF twins shared more identical nucleotide clonotypes than unrelated patients. No link emerged between shared CDR3 counts and age, concordance or severity.

Details on this clone: Its antigen is unidentified.

The specimen sequenced was blood. The receptor was derived from a girl aged 2 to 9 with cystic fibrosis. The J gene is TRBJ2-7, the V gene TRBV5-4, with 12 bases fitting TRBD1. The CDR3 here is CASSHSPGQGAPEQYF. The CDR3 bases are TGTGCCAGCAGCCACTCACCGGGACAGGGGGCTCCGGAGCAGTACTTC.